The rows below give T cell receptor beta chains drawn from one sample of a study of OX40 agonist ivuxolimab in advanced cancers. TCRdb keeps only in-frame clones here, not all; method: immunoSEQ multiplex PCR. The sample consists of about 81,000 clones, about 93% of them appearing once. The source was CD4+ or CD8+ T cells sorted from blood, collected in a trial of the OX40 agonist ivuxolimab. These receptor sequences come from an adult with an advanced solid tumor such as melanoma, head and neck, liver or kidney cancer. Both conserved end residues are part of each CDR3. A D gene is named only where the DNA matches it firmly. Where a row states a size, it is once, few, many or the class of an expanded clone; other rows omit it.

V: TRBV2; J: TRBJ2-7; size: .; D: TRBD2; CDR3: CASSEASPGTMYEQYF; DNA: TGTGCCAGCAGTGAAGCATCACCCGGGACTATGTACGAGCAGTACTTC
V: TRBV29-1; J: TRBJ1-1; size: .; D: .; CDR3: CSVEGRGGTEAFF; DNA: TGCAGCGTTGAAGGAAGGGGTGGGACTGAAGCTTTCTTT
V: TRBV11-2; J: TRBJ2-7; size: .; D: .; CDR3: CASSWDTLSYEQYF; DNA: TGTGCCAGCAGCTGGGACACCCTCTCCTACGAGCAGTACTTC
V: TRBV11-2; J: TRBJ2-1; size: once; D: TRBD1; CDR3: CASSLEGTGYNEQFF; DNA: TGTGCCAGCAGCTTAGAGGGGACAGGATACAATGAGCAGTTCTTC
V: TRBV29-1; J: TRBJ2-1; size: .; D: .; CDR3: CSVAGSSYNEQFF; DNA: TGCAGCGTTGCAGGGAGCTCCTACAATGAGCAGTTCTTC
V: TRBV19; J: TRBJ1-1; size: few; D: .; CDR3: CASSIGEEEAFF; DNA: TGTGCCAGTAGTATAGGCGAGGAGGAAGCTTTCTTT
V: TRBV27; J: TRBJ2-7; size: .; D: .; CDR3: CASSPYEGPREGYEQYF; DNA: TGTGCCAGCAGTCCCTATGAAGGACCGCGGGAAGGGTACGAGCAGTACTTC
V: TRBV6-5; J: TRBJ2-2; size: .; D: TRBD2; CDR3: CASGRTSGNTGELFF; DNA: TGTGCCAGTGGCAGGACTAGCGGGAACACCGGGGAGCTGTTTTTT
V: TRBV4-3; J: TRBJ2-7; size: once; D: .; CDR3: CASSQVHSVSYEQYF; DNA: TGCGCCAGCAGCCAGGTACATTCCGTCTCCTACGAGCAGTACTTC
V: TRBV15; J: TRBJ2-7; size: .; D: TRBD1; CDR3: CATSRGTGSPYEQYF; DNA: TGTGCCACCAGCAGGGGGACAGGGTCACCCTACGAGCAGTACTTC
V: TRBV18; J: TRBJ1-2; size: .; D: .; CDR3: CVSSPPYREGYGYTF; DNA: TGTGTCAGCTCACCACCGTATCGGGAAGGTTATGGCTACACCTTC
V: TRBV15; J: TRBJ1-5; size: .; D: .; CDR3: CATSPRRGSNQPQHF; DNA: TGTGCCACCAGCCCCAGAAGGGGGAGCAATCAGCCCCAGCATTTT
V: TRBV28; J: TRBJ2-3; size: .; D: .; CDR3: CASSLFRDFEDTQYF; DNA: TGTGCCAGCAGTTTATTTCGGGACTTCGAAGATACGCAGTATTTT
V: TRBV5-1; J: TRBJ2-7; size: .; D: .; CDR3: CASNPVGARYEQYF; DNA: TGCGCCAGCAATCCCGTTGGGGCGAGGTACGAGCAGTACTTC
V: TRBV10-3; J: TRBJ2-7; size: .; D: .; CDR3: CAISESGGSSSPGYEQYF; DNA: TGTGCCATCAGTGAGTCGGGGGGTTCATCATCCCCCGGATACGAGCAGTACTTC
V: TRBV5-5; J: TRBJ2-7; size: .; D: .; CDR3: CASSLRVGGLWDYEQYF; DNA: TGTGCCAGCAGCTTGCGCGTTGGCGGGCTCTGGGACTACGAGCAGTACTTC
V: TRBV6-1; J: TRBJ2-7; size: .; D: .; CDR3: CASSEAVLEPYEQYF; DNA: TGTGCCAGCAGTGAAGCAGTCCTGGAGCCCTACGAGCAGTACTTC
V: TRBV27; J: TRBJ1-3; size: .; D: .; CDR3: CASSLTPGLGNTIYF; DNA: TGTGCCAGCAGTTTAACCCCAGGGCTTGGAAACACCATATATTTT
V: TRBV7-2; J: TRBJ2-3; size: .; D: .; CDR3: CASSLVWVGGSTDTQYF; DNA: TGTGCCAGCAGCTTAGTGTGGGTGGGCGGGAGCACAGATACGCAGTATTTT
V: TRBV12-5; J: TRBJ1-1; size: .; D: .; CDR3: CASGLVSTGWRTEAFF; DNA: TGTGCTAGTGGTTTGGTCTCAACAGGGTGGCGCACTGAAGCTTTCTTT
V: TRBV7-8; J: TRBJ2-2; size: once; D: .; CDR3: CASGPDPNTGELFF; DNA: TGTGCCAGCGGCCCCGACCCAAACACCGGGGAGCTGTTTTTT
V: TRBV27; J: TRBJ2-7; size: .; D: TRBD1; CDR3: CATPVGQGAGEQYF; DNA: TGTGCCACCCCCGTCGGACAGGGGGCAGGGGAGCAGTACTTC
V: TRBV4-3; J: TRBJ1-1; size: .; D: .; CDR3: CASSQDGARMNTEAFF; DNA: TGCGCCAGCAGCCAAGATGGAGCCAGAATGAACACTGAAGCTTTCTTT
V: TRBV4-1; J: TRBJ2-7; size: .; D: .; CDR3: CASSLQDTTYEQYF; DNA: TGCGCCAGCAGCCTCCAGGACACTACCTACGAGCAGTACTTC
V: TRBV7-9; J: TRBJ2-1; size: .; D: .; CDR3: CARATGPGEQFF; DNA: TGTGCCAGGGCTACAGGGCCGGGTGAGCAGTTCTTC
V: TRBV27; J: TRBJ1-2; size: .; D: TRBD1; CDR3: CASSPTGVGYTF; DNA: TGTGCCAGCAGTCCGACAGGGGTCGGCTACACCTTC
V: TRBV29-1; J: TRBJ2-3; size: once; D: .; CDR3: CSVEGGATSTDTQYF; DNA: TGCAGCGTTGAAGGGGGCGCGACTAGCACAGATACGCAGTATTTT
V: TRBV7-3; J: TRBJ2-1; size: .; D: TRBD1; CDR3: CASSRPGQGASEQFF; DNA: TGTGCCAGCAGCCGCCCGGGACAGGGGGCATCTGAGCAGTTCTTC
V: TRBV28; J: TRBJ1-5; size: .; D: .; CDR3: CASSGRSNQPQHF; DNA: TGTGCCAGCAGTGGTCGTAGCAATCAGCCCCAGCATTTT
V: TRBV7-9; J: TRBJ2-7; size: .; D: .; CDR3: CASSLAGIAPEQYF; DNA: TGTGCCAGCAGCTTAGCGGGGATAGCTCCCGAGCAGTACTTC
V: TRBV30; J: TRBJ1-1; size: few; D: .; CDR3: CAWSVRGAGENTEAFF; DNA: TGTGCCTGGAGTGTACGAGGGGCAGGCGAGAACACTGAAGCTTTCTTT
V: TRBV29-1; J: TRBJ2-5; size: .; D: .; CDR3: CSVTQGVETQYF; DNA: TGCAGCGTGACACAGGGAGTGGAGACCCAGTACTTC
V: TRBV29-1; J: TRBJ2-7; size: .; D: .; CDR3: CSVMAYSDYEQYF; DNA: TGCAGCGTTATGGCCTACTCCGACTACGAGCAGTACTTC
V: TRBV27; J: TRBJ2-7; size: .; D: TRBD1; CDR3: CASSPGQGYEQYF; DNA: TGTGCCAGCAGTCCCGGACAGGGTTACGAGCAGTACTTC
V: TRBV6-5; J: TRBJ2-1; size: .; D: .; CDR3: CASSSTAREQFF; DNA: TGTGCCAGCAGTTCCACGGCCCGAGAGCAGTTCTTC
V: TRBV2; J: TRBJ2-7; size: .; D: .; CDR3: CASSEGESPISWEQYF; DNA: TGTGCCAGCAGTGAAGGCGAATCCCCAATATCGTGGGAGCAGTACTTC
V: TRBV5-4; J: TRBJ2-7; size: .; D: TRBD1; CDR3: CASSFAGGGYEQYF; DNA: TGTGCCAGCAGCTTTGCAGGGGGCGGTTACGAGCAGTACTTC
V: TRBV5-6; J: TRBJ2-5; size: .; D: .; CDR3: CASSLEGEYQETQYF; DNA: TGTGCCAGCAGCTTGGAGGGAGAGTACCAAGAGACCCAGTACTTC
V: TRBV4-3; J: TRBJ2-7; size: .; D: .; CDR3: CASSQDSGSLDEQYF; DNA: TGCGCCAGCAGCCAAGATTCCGGGAGCCTCGACGAGCAGTACTTC
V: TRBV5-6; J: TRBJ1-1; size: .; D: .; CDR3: CASSIDDRLGTEAFF; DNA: TGTGCCAGCAGCATTGACGACAGGTTGGGCACTGAAGCTTTCTTT
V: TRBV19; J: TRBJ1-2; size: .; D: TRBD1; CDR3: CASSNPFSGTGNYGYTF; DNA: TGTGCCAGTAGTAACCCATTCTCCGGGACAGGGAACTATGGCTACACCTTC
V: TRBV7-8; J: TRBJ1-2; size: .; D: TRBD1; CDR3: CASSTESWQGAQGYTF; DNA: TGTGCCAGCAGCACCGAAAGCTGGCAGGGGGCTCAAGGCTACACCTTC
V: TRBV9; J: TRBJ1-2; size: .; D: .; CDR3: CASRSPSNYGYTF; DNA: TGTGCCAGCAGATCCCCCTCTAACTATGGCTACACCTTC
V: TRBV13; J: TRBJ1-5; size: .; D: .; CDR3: CASSAPGVNQPQHF; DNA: TGTGCCAGCAGCGCCCCGGGGGTCAATCAGCCCCAGCATTTT
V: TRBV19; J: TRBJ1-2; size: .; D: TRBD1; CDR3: CASSTLGQGGDGYTF; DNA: TGTGCCAGTAGTACCCTCGGACAGGGGGGGGATGGCTACACCTTC
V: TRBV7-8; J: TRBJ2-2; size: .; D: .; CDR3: CASSLGVRNTGELFF; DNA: TGTGCCAGCAGCTTAGGGGTCAGAAACACCGGGGAGCTGTTTTTT